A selection of T cell receptor beta chains follows, all from one sample in a study of blood T cell repertoires in COVID-19. The protocol was immunoSEQ multiplex PCR, while the TCRdb copy is restricted to in-frame clones and leaves out a portion. The table lists a few hundred thousand clones, more than 70% of them singletons. Material for sequencing was peripheral blood. The receptors originated from a woman aged 60-75 years with COVID-19, enrolled during active disease. Each CDR3 is given with its conserved first and last residue. The D gene is left open where the match is weak. Only part of the rows carry a size: once, few, many, or a class if the clone is expanded.

clone size	V gene	D gene	J gene	CDR3 DNA	CDR3 protein
NA	TRBV5-8	NA	TRBJ1-6	TGTGCCAGCAGCTTTGTCAGGGGACCTATCAATTCACCCCTCCACTTT	CASSFVRGPINSPLHF
NA	TRBV30	TRBD1	TRBJ1-2	TGTGCCTGGAGTGTACAGGGGGATGGCTACACCTTC	CAWSVQGDGYTF
NA	TRBV28	NA	TRBJ1-1	TGTGCCAGCAGTAACCACGGGACACCTTTGCGGGCTTTCTTT	CASSNHGTPLRAFF
once	TRBV18	TRBD1	TRBJ1-2	TGTGCCAGCTCACCTGGACAGGAGACCTATGGCTACACCTTC	CASSPGQETYGYTF
NA	TRBV6-5	TRBD1	TRBJ1-4	TGTGCCAGCAGGGAGGACAGGGGGCCTGAAAAACTGTTTTTT	CASREDRGPEKLFF
NA	TRBV20-1	NA	TRBJ1-1	TGCAGTGCCCAGCAGGTAACTGAAGCTTTCTTT	CSAQQVTEAFF
NA	TRBV18	TRBD1	TRBJ2-7	TGTGCCAGCCAAGGGACAGGGGTGGACGAGCAGTACTTC	CASQGTGVDEQYF
NA	TRBV6-6	TRBD1	TRBJ1-3	TGTGCCAGCAGGGGCACGACAGGGGGCCCTGGAAACACCATATATTTT	CASRGTTGGPGNTIYF
NA	TRBV3-1/TRBV3-2	TRBD1	TRBJ1-4	TGTGCCAGCAGCCTCAGGGCCCGGGACAGGGCCCTATCGCCGAATGAAAAACTGTTTTTT	CASSLRARDRALSPNEKLFF
once	TRBV9	TRBD1	TRBJ1-2	TGTGCCAGCAGCTCGAGGACAGGGGGATCCTTTTTCCCCGGCTACACCTTC	CASSSRTGGSFFPGYTF
NA	TRBV18	NA	TRBJ1-1	TGTGCCAGCTCACCTTCGGGGAACACTGAAGCTTTCTTT	CASSPSGNTEAFF
NA	TRBV10-3	TRBD1	TRBJ1-1	TGTGCCATCCAGGGACAGGGAACTGAAGCTTTCTTT	CAIQGQGTEAFF
NA	TRBV7-3	TRBD1	TRBJ1-1	TGTGCCAGCAGCTTAAGCGGGACAGGGGGGACTGAAGCTTTCTTT	CASSLSGTGGTEAFF
NA	TRBV5-6	TRBD1	TRBJ1-6	TGTGCCAGCAGCTTCGGTACAGGGGACAATTCACCCCTCCACTTT	CASSFGTGDNSPLHF
NA	TRBV7-9	NA	TRBJ2-5	TGTGCCAGCAGCAAACAGAACCAAGAGACCCAGTACTTC	CASSKQNQETQYF
NA	TRBV7-2	TRBD1	TRBJ1-3	TGTGCCAGCAGCTTAGTTAGGGGGCACTCTGGAAACACCATATATTTT	CASSLVRGHSGNTIYF
NA	TRBV6-5	TRBD1	TRBJ1-5	TGTGCCAGCAACCCAACAGGGGCAAGCAATCAGCCCCAGCATTTT	CASNPTGASNQPQHF
NA	TRBV5-1	NA	TRBJ1-5	TGCGCCAGCAGCTTTAGCGGGGGGAACAATCAGCCCCAGCATTTT	CASSFSGGNNQPQHF
NA	TRBV7-3	TRBD2	TRBJ2-3	TGTGCCAGCAGCTTAAATCCGGGGGGGCTCACAGATACGCAGTATTTT	CASSLNPGGLTDTQYF
NA	TRBV3-1/TRBV3-2	NA	TRBJ1-5	TGTGCCAGCAGCCCCGGACAGAGGGTTAGCAATCAGCCCCAGCATTTT	CASSPGQRVSNQPQHF
NA	TRBV18	NA	TRBJ1-4	TGTGCCAGCTCACCTGTCGACCGGGTGGAAGAAAAACTGTTTTTT	CASSPVDRVEEKLFF
NA	TRBV5-1	NA	TRBJ1-2	TGCGCCAGCAGCCCAACAGGGTTTGTCTCTTATGGCTACACCTTC	CASSPTGFVSYGYTF
NA	TRBV28	NA	TRBJ1-4	TGTGCCAGCAGTTTAGGCGGGGGGGCCGGTCTTTACGAAAAACTGTTTTTT	CASSLGGGAGLYEKLFF
NA	TRBV28	NA	TRBJ2-2	TGTGCCAGCAGTTTACTTACGAACACCGGGGAGCTGTTTTTT	CASSLLTNTGELFF
NA	TRBV10-3	NA	TRBJ1-2	TGTGCCATCAGTGCCGATGGAGGGTGGGGTGGCTACACCTTC	CAISADGGWGGYTF
NA	TRBV19	NA	TRBJ1-1	TGTGCCAGTAGTATCTCTTCCGGCACTGAAGCTTTCTTT	CASSISSGTEAFF
NA	TRBV3-1/TRBV3-2	NA	TRBJ1-1	TGTGCCAGCAGCCAGGGAGGGGCTACGAACACTGAAGCTTTCTTT	CASSQGGATNTEAFF
once	TRBV7-7	TRBD1	TRBJ2-3	TGTGCCAGCAGCCCAGGGACAGGGAGGACAGATACGCAGTATTTT	CASSPGTGRTDTQYF
NA	TRBV7-9	NA	TRBJ1-6	TGTGCCAGCAGCACGACGGGGAGCTCCTATAATTCACCCCTCCACTTT	CASSTTGSSYNSPLHF
NA	TRBV11-2	TRBD2	TRBJ2-7	TGTGCCAGCAGCTTTCAGCGGGGAACGTCCGAGCAGTACTTC	CASSFQRGTSEQYF
NA	TRBV6-5	NA	TRBJ1-1	TGTGCCAGCAGACAGCATACTGAAGCTTTCTTT	CASRQHTEAFF
NA	TRBV5-1	TRBD2	TRBJ2-1	TGCGCCAGCAGCCTAAGCGGGGGAGGGCGGAATGAGCAGTTCTTC	CASSLSGGGRNEQFF
NA	TRBV9	NA	TRBJ1-1	TGTGCCAGCAGCGTCCTAGCAAAGGGCACTGAAGCTTTCTTT	CASSVLAKGTEAFF
once	TRBV7-8	NA	TRBJ1-6	TGTGCCAGCAGCTTTGGGGAGTTGGTTTGGTCACCCCTCCACTTT	CASSFGELVWSPLHF
NA	TRBV18	TRBD1	TRBJ1-1	TGTGCCAGCTCACCAATCCTACAGGGGGCGAGGACTGAAGCTTTCTTT	CASSPILQGARTEAFF
NA	TRBV28	TRBD1	TRBJ1-6	TGTGCCAGCAGTTTATTTTCGGGACAGCGCAATTCACCCCTCCACTTT	CASSLFSGQRNSPLHF
NA	TRBV4-1	NA	TRBJ1-6	TGCGCCAGCAGCCAAGACGCCAGGGTAGATTCACCCCTCCACTTT	CASSQDARVDSPLHF